Listed here are 29 T cell receptor beta chains from one sample, sequenced in a study of shared clonotypes between healthy human individuals. Here immunoSEQ multiplex PCR was the method, and the copy in TCRdb shows in-frame clones only, minus some. The table includes 2 million to 3 million clones, around nine tenths detected once. The sequencing sample was made of naive CD4+ T cells sorted from blood. The subset was: CD45RA+ positively selected. These receptors were collected from a man aged 18 to 35 in good health.

The chain employs TRBV10-3 and TRBJ2-1; 11 bases match TRBD2. Germline values: CDR1 ENHRY, CDR2 SYGVKD. The CDR3 contains 15 residues. The trim removed 5 bases at V and 4 bases at J, leaving 4 bases unmatched. The CDR3 is CAISRGTSGYNEQFF. DNA of the CDR3: TGTGCCATCAGTAGAGGGACTAGCGGATACAATGAGCAGTTCTTC.

This sequence joins TRBV28 and TRBJ2-3; 8 nucleotides line up with TRBD1. This CDR3 has 15 amino acids. The V and J ends lost 5 bases and 1 base, in that order; junction bases with no gene match: 5. The germline CDR1 and CDR2 sequences are MDHEN and SYDVKM. The CDR3 DNA sequence: TGTGCCAGCAGTGCCAGGGGGCTTGGCACAGATACGCAGTATTTT. This translates into CASSARGLGTDTQYF.

The gene calls are TRBV5-5 and TRBJ1-6, with 11 bases fitting TRBD1. The CDR3 is 16 residues long. From germline, CDR1 is SGHKS and CDR2 YYEKEE (reference sequence). V shed 3 bases and J 9 bases; nucleotides not matched to a gene: 8. The CDR3 DNA is TGTGCCAGCAGCTCGCTGGACAGGGGGCGAAGTTCACCCCTCCACTTT. This encodes CASSSLDRGRSSPLHF.

As to this clone: This sample includes further DNA sequences coding for the same CDR3. The rearrangement joins TRBV18 to TRBJ1-4, with D possibly TRBD1 on 5 matching bases. With 3 bases removed from V and 5 bases from J, the gap between germline ends came to 13 bases. Germline loops: CDR1 KGHSH, CDR2 LQKENI. This CDR3 spans 15 amino acids. This CDR3 is CASSPPGALNEKLFF. In nucleotides, the CDR3 is TGTGCCAGCTCACCGCCCGGGGCCTTAAATGAAAAACTGTTTTTT.

The chain joins TRBV29-1 to TRBJ2-7, with 9 positions matching TRBD2. With V trimmed by 4 bases and J by 5 bases, 12 bases remained unmatched. Germline CDR1 is SQVTM and CDR2 is ANQGSEA. The CDR3 consists of 15 residues. This chain's CDR3 is CSVGKRLAGSNEQYF. Written as DNA, the CDR3 is TGCAGCGTTGGGAAGCGTCTAGCGGGATCCAACGAGCAGTACTTC.

The chain joins TRBV18 to TRBJ2-3, with D hard to call. This CDR3 region has 15 residues. From germline, CDR1 is KGHSH and CDR2 LQKENI. V lost 3 bases to trimming and J lost 3 bases, with 13 bases between them. The CDR3 DNA sequence: TGTGCCAGCTCACCGCTGCTCCCCGGGACAGATACGCAGTATTTT. Encoded protein: CASSPLLPGTDTQYF. Supplemented by reference TRBV18 and TRBJ2-3, the full variable domain reads NAGVMQNPRHLVRRRGQEARLRCSPMKGHSHVYWYRQLPEEGLKFMVYLQKENIIDESGMPKERFSAEFPKEGPSILRIQQVVRGDSAAYFCASSPLLPGTDTQYFGPGTRLTVL.

The V gene is TRBV30, the J gene TRBJ1-1, with D uncertain. Looked up from germline, CDR1 is GTSNPN and CDR2 is SVGIG (reference sequence). This CDR3 contains 11 residues. Trimming removed 1 base at V and 7 bases at J, with 7 bases between. Written as DNA, the CDR3 is TGTGCCTGGAGTGGGCAGAGTGAAGCTTTCTTT. Translated, it gives CAWSGQSEAFF.

The chain is built from TRBV18 and TRBJ2-3; possible D gene TRBD2, 5 bases. Germline CDR1 is KGHSH and CDR2 is LQKENI. This CDR3 has 14 residues. The V end was cut by 3 bases, the J end by 4 bases, with 11 bases between. CDR3 residues: CASSPGAQSDTQYF. The CDR3 DNA follows: TGTGCCAGCTCACCGGGAGCACAGTCAGATACGCAGTATTTT.

The J gene is TRBJ1-2, the V gene TRBV28; maybe TRBD1 (6 bases). V lost 4 bases, J lost 2 bases, and 11 bases lay in between. The CDR3 spans 14 residues. CDR1 and CDR2 from the germline V gene are MDHEN and SYDVKM. CDR3 sequence reads: CASSWTDLNYGYTF. DNA of the CDR3: TGTGCCAGCAGTTGGACAGATTTAAACTATGGCTACACCTTC.

This clone occurred once. The V and J genes are TRBV5-6 and TRBJ2-7; 7 bases are shared with TRBD1. The CDR3 spans 16 residues. From germline, CDR1 is SGHDT and CDR2 YYEEEE. The V gene end was trimmed by 0 bases and the J gene end by 4 bases; junction bases not matched to a gene: 10. The CDR3: CASSLAYEGARYEQYF. CDR3 sequence (DNA): TGTGCCAGCAGCTTGGCTTACGAGGGGGCGCGATACGAGCAGTACTTC.

The chain couples TRBV7-9 to TRBJ1-6, with 10 bases that match TRBD1. Trimming took 2 bases from V and 7 from J; bases not matched to a gene: 5. The CDR3 sequence is 16 residues long. Germline V gene lookup returns CDR1 SEHNR and CDR2 FQNEAQ (reference sequence). CDR3 residues: CASSLQGTGANSPLHF. The CDR3 region has the DNA TGTGCCAGCAGCTTACAGGGGACAGGGGCCAATTCACCCCTCCACTTT.

The V call is TRBV6-1, the J call TRBJ2-2; D gene ambiguous. Trimming removed 4 bases from V and 4 bases from J, with 10 bases in between. Germline assignment: CDR1 MNHNS and CDR2 SASEGT. The CDR3 is 14 amino acids. This CDR3 is CASSVTGSTGELFF. The CDR3 DNA reads as TGTGCCAGCAGTGTGACGGGTAGCACCGGGGAGCTGTTTTTT.

The chain combines TRBV13 with TRBJ2-1; the D is unclear. This CDR3 comprises 16 residues. V lost 2 bases, J lost 0 bases, and 11 bases lay in between. Germline CDR1 and CDR2: PRHDT and FYEKMQ (reference sequence). The CDR3, as DNA: TGTGCCAGCAGCTTATTTAACGTAAGCTCCTACAATGAGCAGTTCTTC. Translated, it gives CASSLFNVSSYNEQFF.

V and J are TRBV6-1 and TRBJ1-2; 7 bases are a match to TRBD1. The CDR3 covers 13 residues. CDR1 is MNHNS and CDR2 is SASEGT in the germline V gene. The V and J ends lost 5 bases and 7 bases, in that order; junction bases with no gene match: 7. Here the CDR3 DNA reads TGTGCCAGCAGTCACCGGGACAGAAGTGGCTACACCTTC. Translated, it gives CASSHRDRSGYTF.

The chain recombines TRBV10-2 with TRBJ2-7; D gene uncertain. The CDR3 covers 13 residues. The germline V gene has CDR1 WSHSY and CDR2 SAAADI. V shed 3 bases and J shed 4 bases, with 10 bases lying between them. CDR3 sequence reads: CASSELFKYEQYF. The CDR3 DNA reads TGCGCCAGCAGTGAACTCTTCAAGTACGAGCAGTACTTC.

DNA of the CDR3: TGTGCCAGCCGAATCAGTGCCTCCTACGAGCAGTACTTC. Amino acids: CASRISASYEQYF. The chain combines TRBV18 with TRBJ2-7; no definite D call. Germline-derived CDR1 and CDR2 are KGHSH and LQKENI. V gave up 8 bases and J gave up 0 bases, with 11 bases separating them. CDR3 size: 13 residues.

The V and J genes are TRBV30 and TRBJ1-3, with D unresolved. This CDR3 contains 14 residues. V shed 3 bases and J shed 1 base, with 10 bases lying between them. CDR1 and CDR2 from the germline V gene are GTSNPN and SVGIG (reference sequence). CDR3 amino acids: CAWSETLSGNTIYF. The CDR3 DNA reads as TGTGCCTGGAGCGAGACTCTTTCTGGAAACACCATATATTTT.

The chain joins TRBV25-1 to TRBJ2-5; no firm D call. The CDR3 extends over 13 amino acids. The germline V gene has CDR1 MGHDK and CDR2 SYGVNS. V lost 6 bases, J lost 5 bases, and 13 bases lay in between. CDR3 DNA: TGTGCCAGCAGGTGGGCAGGTGGGGAGACCCAGTACTTC. Translation gives CASRWAGGETQYF.

This sequence joins TRBV5-1 and TRBJ2-5; D is perhaps TRBD1 (6 bases). V lost 3 bases to trimming and J lost 5 bases, with 14 bases between them. The germline V gene has CDR1 SGHRS and CDR2 YFSETQ. CDR3 length equals 14 residues. In DNA form, the CDR3 reads TGCGCCAGCAGCTCCGGGACACCTACCGAGACCCAGTACTTC. Protein sequence: CASSSGTPTETQYF.

This clone was observed a few times. The V gene is TRBV19, the J gene TRBJ2-2; either TRBD1 or TRBD2 may fit D (5 bases each). There are 13 residues in the CDR3. Germline V gene lookup returns CDR1 LNHDA and CDR2 SQIVND (reference sequence). V lost 7 bases to trimming and J lost 8 bases, with 14 bases between them. The CDR3 is CASTSGRLGELFF. CDR3 DNA: TGTGCCAGTACCTCGGGGCGGTTGGGGGAGCTGTTTTTT.

The chain links TRBV6-6 to TRBJ1-1; no definite D call. Germline V gene lookup returns CDR1 MNHNY and CDR2 SVGAGI (reference sequence). Trimming left V 7 bases short and J 4 bases short, with 13 bases between. CDR3 length: 13 amino acids. CDR3 in DNA: TGTGCCAGCACGCAAGTCGGCAGCACTGAAGCTTTCTTT. Amino acid sequence: CASTQVGSTEAFF.

To note about this clone: With only one base between it and a far larger clone, this is likely a read error. CDR3 protein: CASSSAYEQYF. DNA of the CDR3: TGTGCCAGCAGCTCCGCCTACGAGCAGTACTTC. The chain joins TRBV11-2 to TRBJ2-5; D ambiguous. The DNA end is a closer match to TRBJ2-7, so the J assignment may be wrong. The CDR3 totals 11 residues. Looked up from germline, CDR1 is SGHAT and CDR2 is FQNNGV.

The chain employs TRBV4-1 and TRBJ2-3; 8 bases agree with TRBD2. Per germline, CDR1 MGHRA and CDR2 YSYEKL. CDR3 length equals 15 residues. The V gene end was trimmed by 3 bases and the J gene end by 6 bases; junction bases not matched to a gene: 8. The CDR3 reads CASSQREDPSDTQYF. The CDR3 region has the DNA TGCGCCAGCAGCCAGCGGGAGGACCCCTCCGATACGCAGTATTTT.

This clone was seen once. V usage is TRBV7-9 and J usage is TRBJ2-7; 11 bases map to TRBD1. This CDR3 spans 17 amino acids. The germline gives CDR1 SEHNR, CDR2 FQNEAQ (reference sequence). J lost 2 bases, V lost 1 base, and 7 bases had no gene match. The CDR3 sequence is CASSLVELGQGAYEQYF. CDR3 coding DNA: TGTGCCAGCAGCTTAGTTGAGTTGGGACAGGGGGCCTACGAGCAGTACTTC.

The count of this clone is one. V is TRBV7-2 and J is TRBJ2-7; TRBD1 matches 7 bases. Trimming cost V 2 bases and J 3 bases; bases outside gene matches: 13. The CDR3 spans 17 residues. Germline lookup yields CDR1 SGHTA and CDR2 FQGNSA. This CDR3 is CASSLLSGQTWVYEQYF. The CDR3, as DNA: TGTGCCAGCAGCTTACTCTCGGGACAGACATGGGTCTACGAGCAGTACTTC.

This sequence joins TRBV5-6 and TRBJ2-3; TRBD1 agrees at 7 bases. The length of the CDR3 is 15 residues. Germline V gene data show CDR1 as SGHDT and CDR2 as YYEEEE. Losses at the gene ends were 4 bases for V and 6 bases for J; bases not matched to a gene: 11. The CDR3 loop reads CASSHDRVLSDTQYF. CDR3 coding DNA: TGTGCCAGCAGCCACGACAGGGTTCTATCGGATACGCAGTATTTT.

This chain connects TRBV6-4 to TRBJ2-5, with 7 bases that match TRBD2. CDR1 and CDR2 from the germline V gene are MRHNA and SNTAGT. This CDR3 has 16 residues. Trimming took 0 bases from V and 4 from J; bases not matched to a gene: 8. The CDR3, as DNA: TGTGCCAGCAGTGACTCAGTGGCGGGAGTCCTAGAGACCCAGTACTTC. Encoded protein: CASSDSVAGVLETQYF.

J is TRBJ2-5 and V is TRBV7-8; 7 bases fit TRBD1. J lost 5 bases, V lost 5 bases, and 8 bases had no gene match. This CDR3 is 14 amino acids long. Germline V gives CDR1 SGHVS, CDR2 FQNEAQ. The CDR3 spells CASSPRAQGETQYF. CDR3 nucleotides: TGTGCCAGCAGCCCTAGGGCACAGGGGGAGACCCAGTACTTC.

This sequence joins TRBV11-2 and TRBJ1-1; no definite D call. The CDR3 has 14 amino acids. Between the trimmed V and J ends, which lost 5 bases and 1 base, there was a span of 11 bases. Germline V gene lookup returns CDR1 SGHAT and CDR2 FQNNGV. In DNA, the CDR3 is TGTGCCAGCAGCCTAATGGGAGGGAACACTGAAGCTTTCTTT. This codes for CASSLMGGNTEAFF.